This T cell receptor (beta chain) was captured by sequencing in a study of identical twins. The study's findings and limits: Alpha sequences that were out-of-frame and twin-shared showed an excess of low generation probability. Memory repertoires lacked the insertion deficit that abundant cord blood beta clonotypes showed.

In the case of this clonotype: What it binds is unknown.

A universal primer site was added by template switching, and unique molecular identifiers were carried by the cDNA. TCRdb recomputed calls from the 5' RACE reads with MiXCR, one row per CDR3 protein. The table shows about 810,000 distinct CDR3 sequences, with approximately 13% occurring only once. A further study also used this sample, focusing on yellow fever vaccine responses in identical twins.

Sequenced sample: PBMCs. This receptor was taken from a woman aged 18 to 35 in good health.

The CDR3 DNA sequence: TGCGCCAGCAGCTCTGCACCGGGACAGAAGTATCAGCCCCAGCATTTT. Translation: CASSSAPGQKYQPQHF. V and J are TRBV5-1 and TRBJ1-5; TRBD1 aligns across 7 bases. V dropped 3 bases and J dropped 5; count of bases not matched to a gene: 11. CDR1 and CDR2 (germline): SGHRS, YFSETQ. The CDR3 has 16 residues.